This TCR beta chain was retrieved from a study of cytomegalovirus exposure and HLA in healthy donors. Study information: In a later analysis, it was reported that the roughly 130 validation repertoires had been produced on the same platform as the 500 to 850 repertoires belonging to the first cohort. Whole-study findings and limits: Accounts indicate the classifier identified cytomegalovirus status with strong specificity and sensitivity.

The repertoire was sequenced with immunoSEQ multiplex PCR; TCRdb's copy has only in-frame clones and lacks some. The sample gives about 350,000 clones, approximately 90% of which show up once; 1% to 1.5% is in the top ten. On this clone: Its cognate antigen is unknown. In the same sample, other DNA sequences code for this CDR3.

The validation cohort, a group of over a hundred subjects, included the donors and was separate from the roughly 670-subject first cohort. Germline assignment: CDR1 SGHNT and CDR2 YYREEE (reference sequence). This CDR3 comprises 14 residues. Deletions cut 0 bases from V and 1 base from J, with 5 bases between. This rearrangement joins TRBV5-4 to TRBJ1-5; D is undetermined. This clonotype originated in a woman between 25 and 40 years old in good health and CMV-seropositive. The material sequenced was PBMCs. The CDR3 coding sequence is TGTGCCAGCAGCTTGGATGGCAGCAATCAGCCCCAGCATTTT. Encoded protein: CASSLDGSNQPQHF. The full variable domain, with the rest looked up from reference TRBV5-4 and TRBJ1-5, is ETGVTQSPTHLIKTRGQQVTLRCSSQSGHNTVSWYQQALGQGPQFIFQYYREEENGRGNFPPRFSGLQFPNYSSELNVNALELDDSALYLCASSLDGSNQPQHFGDGTRLSIL.